One TCR beta chain is described in this entry. The sample comes from a study of blood T cell repertoires in COVID-19. Overall study context: Spain, Italy and the United States supplied samples that represented acute and convalescent COVID-19.

The CDR3 is 15 residues long. V lost 6 bases and J lost 0; bases outside the gene matches: 6. The germline CDR1 and CDR2 sequences are SNHLY and FYNNEI. As handled by the study authors: Nucleated cell number was recorded as an estimate derived from reference gene primer amplification. Sequencing was performed with immunoSEQ multiplex PCR; in TCRdb, only in-frame clones are kept and a portion is missing. The D gene and trimming were derived from the DNA, and the V and J assignments and clone size from that table. The table has about 120,000 clones, about 86% seen once. Sequencing was done on a sample of peripheral blood. The sequence came from a woman aged 50 to 60 with acute or convalescent COVID-19. This rearrangement joins TRBV2 to TRBJ1-1; 8 nucleotides align to TRBD1. This CDR3 reads CASRDRALMNTEAFF. The CDR3 bases are TGTGCCAGCAGGGACAGGGCCCTAATGAACACTGAAGCTTTCTTT.